These 5 T cell receptor beta chains were sequenced from one sample in a study of cytomegalovirus exposure and HLA in healthy donors. PCR primers comprised 60 Vbeta and 13 Jbeta primers. Produced via immunoSEQ multiplex PCR; TCRdb's table is partial and in-frame only. In the table there are some 160,000 clones, around four fifths of which are singletons. Sequenced material: PBMCs. The receptor source for this set is a male donor in good health and CMV-seronegative.

This clone came up a few times. The chain links TRBV6-5 to TRBJ2-7; 7 bases agree with TRBD1. This CDR3 comprises 14 residues. Germline CDR1 is MNHEY and CDR2 is SVGAGI. V lost 5 bases, J lost 3 bases, and 7 bases stayed unmatched. CDR3 loop: CASSADRVSYEQYF. In DNA form, the CDR3 reads TGTGCCAGCAGTGCAGACAGGGTTAGCTACGAGCAGTACTTC.

The J gene is TRBJ2-2, the V gene TRBV18; 10 bases align to TRBD1. V lost 3 bases to trimming and J lost 6 bases; unmatched junction nucleotides: 4. The CDR3 loop spans 15 amino acids. Germline V gene sequence: CDR1 KGHSH, CDR2 LQKENI. The CDR3 spells CASSPWDRGSGELFF. The CDR3 DNA follows: TGTGCCAGCTCACCCTGGGACAGGGGCTCCGGGGAGCTGTTTTTT.

This chain connects TRBV4-2 to TRBJ2-1; 11 bases agree with TRBD2. Germline CDR1 is LGHNA and CDR2 is YNFKEQ. The V gene end was trimmed by 2 bases and the J gene end by 12 bases; junction bases not matched to a gene: 9. CDR3 length: 15 amino acids. The CDR3 loop reads CASSQPGLAGVGQFF. Here the CDR3 DNA reads TGTGCCAGCAGCCAACCCGGACTAGCGGGTGTAGGGCAGTTCTTC.

The V gene is TRBV29-1, the J gene TRBJ2-2, with 7 bases identical to TRBD2. The ends lost 5 bases at V and 4 bases at J; junction bases unmatched: 7. CDR3 length equals 14 residues. The germline V gene has CDR1 SQVTM and CDR2 ANQGSEA. The CDR3 reads CSVLGSGVTGELFF. As DNA, the CDR3 is TGCAGCGTTCTTGGAAGCGGGGTCACCGGGGAGCTGTTTTTT.

This clone was observed once. The CDR3 bases are TGCGCCAGCAGCCCGACTAGCGGGAGGGTAAACATTCAGTACTTC. Protein sequence: CASSPTSGRVNIQYF. The gene calls are TRBV5-1 and TRBJ2-4, with 14 bases identical to TRBD2. Germline CDR1 SGHRS, CDR2 YFSETQ. The CDR3 contains 15 residues. V lost 4 bases and J lost 6; bases outside the gene matches: 3.